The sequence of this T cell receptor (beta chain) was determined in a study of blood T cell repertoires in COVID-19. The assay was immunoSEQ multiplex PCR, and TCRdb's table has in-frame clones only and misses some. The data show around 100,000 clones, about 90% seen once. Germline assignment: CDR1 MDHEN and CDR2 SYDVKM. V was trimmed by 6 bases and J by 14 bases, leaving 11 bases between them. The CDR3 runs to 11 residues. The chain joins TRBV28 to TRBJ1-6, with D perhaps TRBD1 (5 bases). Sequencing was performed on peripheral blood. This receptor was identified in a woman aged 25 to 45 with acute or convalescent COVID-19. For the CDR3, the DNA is TGTGCCAGCAGGGGGACTAAATCCCTCCACTTT. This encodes CASRGTKSLHF.